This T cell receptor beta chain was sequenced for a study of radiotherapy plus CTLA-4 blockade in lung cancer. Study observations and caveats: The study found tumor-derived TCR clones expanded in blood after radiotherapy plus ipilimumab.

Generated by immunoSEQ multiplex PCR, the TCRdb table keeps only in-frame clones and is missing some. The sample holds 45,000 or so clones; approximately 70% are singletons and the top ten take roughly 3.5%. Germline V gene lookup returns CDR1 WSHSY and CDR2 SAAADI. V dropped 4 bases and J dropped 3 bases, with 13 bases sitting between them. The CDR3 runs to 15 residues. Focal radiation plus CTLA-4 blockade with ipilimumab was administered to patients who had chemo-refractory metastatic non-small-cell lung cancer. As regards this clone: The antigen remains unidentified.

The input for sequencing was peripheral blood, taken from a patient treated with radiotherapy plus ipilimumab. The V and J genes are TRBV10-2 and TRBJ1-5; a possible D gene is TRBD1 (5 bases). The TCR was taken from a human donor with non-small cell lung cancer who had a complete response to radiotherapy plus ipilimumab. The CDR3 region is CASSGSGGLNQPQHF. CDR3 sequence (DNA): TGCGCCAGCAGTGGCAGCGGGGGACTCAATCAGCCCCAGCATTTT.